These T cell receptor beta chains were read from a single sample in a study of early T cells in non-severe SARS-CoV-2 infection. A single record per CDR3 protein comes from TCRdb applying MiXCR to the 5' RACE reads. Seen here are about 56,000 distinct CDR3 sequences, roughly an eighth observed once, and the top ten hold 2.9%. The sample consisted of whole blood. These receptors originate from an adult who was a healthcare worker with PCR-confirmed SARS-CoV-2 infection or an uninfected control (not recorded which). Each CDR3 is given with its conserved first and last residue. The D gene is left open where the match is weak. Only part of the rows carry a size: once, few, many, or a class if the clone is expanded.

v_call	j_call	cdr3_length	d_call	clone_size	cdr3_aa	cdr3_nt
TRBV15	TRBJ2-7	12	NA	many	CATSRDAYEQYF	TGTGCCACCAGCAGAGACGCCTACGAGCAGTACTTC
TRBV29-1	TRBJ2-5	14	NA	many	CSVDILKPGRTQYF	TGCAGCGTTGATATATTGAAACCGGGGCGGACCCAGTACTTC
TRBV7-2	TRBJ1-1	14	NA	many	CASSSRVGGTEAFF	TGTGCCAGCAGCTCCCGGGTAGGGGGCACTGAAGCTTTCTTT
TRBV28	TRBJ1-4	13	NA	NA	CASWVRGNEKLFF	TGTGCCAGCTGGGTCAGGGGTAATGAAAAACTGTTTTTT
TRBV5-4	TRBJ2-7	14	TRBD2	many	CASSSSGASYEQYF	TGTGCCAGCAGCTCTAGCGGGGCTTCGTACGAGCAGTACTTC
TRBV7-2	TRBJ1-2	16	NA	few	CASSLAGGLANYGYTF	TGTGCCAGCAGCTTAGCAGGGGGGTTAGCTAACTATGGCTACACCTTC
TRBV6-1	TRBJ2-2	15	NA	many	CATSRALASTGELFF	TGTGCCACGTCAAGGGCGCTAGCGAGCACCGGGGAGCTGTTTTTT
TRBV7-3	TRBJ2-6	17	TRBD1	few	CASSSVRGPSGANVLTF	TGTGCCAGCAGCTCCGTAAGGGGGCCCTCTGGGGCCAACGTCCTGACTTTC
TRBV12-3/TRBV12-4	TRBJ2-3	16	TRBD2	NA	CAGTSSGGLLAGTQYF	TGTGCCGGCACCTCTAGCGGGGGCCTGCTGGCGGGTACGCAGTATTTT
TRBV6-2/TRBV6-3	TRBJ2-1	20	NA	NA	CASSYLIRTASPIHYNEQFF	TGTGCCAGCAGTTACTTAATACGGACAGCGTCCCCGATCCACTACAATGAGCAGTTCTTC
TRBV5-1	TRBJ1-1	13	NA	many	CASSDRVNTEAFF	TGCGCCAGCAGCGATAGAGTGAACACTGAAGCTTTCTTT
TRBV11-2	TRBJ2-7	11	NA	NA	CASSHRYEQYF	TGTGCCAGCAGCCACCGCTACGAGCAGTACTTC
TRBV20-1	TRBJ2-2	18	TRBD2	many	CSARAGTSGRVETGELFF	TGCAGTGCTAGAGCCGGGACTAGCGGGAGAGTAGAGACCGGGGAGCTGTTTTTT
TRBV28	TRBJ2-7	12	NA	NA	CASGRERREQYF	TGTGCCAGCGGCCGGGAAAGACGCGAGCAGTACTTC
TRBV15	TRBJ1-2	16	NA	many	CATSPRTGRVNYGYTF	TGTGCCACCAGCCCGAGAACAGGGAGGGTTAACTATGGCTACACCTTC
TRBV10-1	TRBJ2-2	18	TRBD2	many	CASSETGGLAGNTGELFF	TGCGCCAGCAGTGAGACAGGGGGACTAGCGGGGAACACCGGGGAGCTGTTTTTT
TRBV6-5	TRBJ2-7	11	NA	many	CASSYSDEQYF	TGTGCCAGCAGTTACTCAGACGAGCAGTACTTC
TRBV9	TRBJ2-2	18	NA	many	CASSGNRDAGLQSGELFF	TGTGCCAGCAGCGGAAATCGGGACGCAGGACTTCAATCGGGGGAGCTGTTTTTT
TRBV12-3/TRBV12-4	TRBJ2-1	15	NA	many	CASSSSGTIYNEQFF	TGTGCCAGCAGTTCCTCCGGGACAATCTACAATGAGCAGTTCTTC
TRBV15	TRBJ2-7	15	NA	many	CATSSEQDRYYEQYF	TGTGCCACCAGCAGTGAACAAGACAGGTACTACGAGCAGTACTTC
TRBV30	TRBJ2-5	13	NA	many	CAWSGGVQETQYF	TGTGCCTGGAGTGGCGGGGTCCAAGAGACCCAGTACTTC
TRBV6-5	TRBJ1-1	14	NA	many	CATTLRAGTTEAFF	TGTGCCACCACCCTAAGGGCTGGAACCACTGAAGCTTTCTTT
TRBV5-1	TRBJ2-5	13	NA	few	CASSMGPQETQYF	TGCGCCAGCAGCATGGGACCACAAGAGACCCAGTACTTC
TRBV11-2	TRBJ2-2	17	TRBD2	many	CASSLTSGTLNSGELFF	TGTGCCAGCAGCTTAACTAGCGGGACCCTGAACTCCGGGGAGCTGTTTTTT
TRBV2	TRBJ2-7	13	TRBD2	many	CATQVGGAYEQYF	TGTGCCACGCAGGTGGGGGGGGCCTACGAGCAGTACTTC
TRBV12-5	TRBJ1-3	15	NA	many	CASGPGLHSGNTIYF	TGTGCTAGTGGTCCGGGACTGCACTCTGGAAACACCATATATTTT
TRBV11-2	TRBJ2-7	17	TRBD2	NA	CASSLVESGTSSYEQYF	TGTGCCAGCAGCTTAGTGGAATCCGGGACTAGCTCCTACGAGCAGTACTTC
TRBV3-1	TRBJ1-2	14	NA	many	CASSRLGGTDGYTF	TGTGCCAGCAGCCGGCTGGGGGGAACTGATGGCTACACCTTC
TRBV29-1	TRBJ2-1	12	TRBD2	NA	CSATSVHNEQFF	TGCAGCGCGACTAGCGTGCACAATGAGCAGTTCTTC
TRBV6-5	TRBJ2-1	15	NA	many	CASAPSGSLANEQFF	TGTGCCAGCGCGCCCTCGGGCTCGTTGGCCAATGAGCAGTTCTTC
TRBV20-1	TRBJ1-6	15	TRBD1	few	CSAGRDRGHLPPLHF	TGCAGTGCTGGCCGGGACAGGGGGCACCTCCCCCCCCTCCACTTT
TRBV12-3/TRBV12-4	TRBJ1-5	14	NA	NA	CASSWTSGNQPQHF	TGTGCCAGCAGTTGGACCAGCGGCAATCAGCCCCAGCATTTT
TRBV29-1	TRBJ1-1	10	NA	many	CSVREAGAFF	TGCAGCGTTCGCGAGGCTGGGGCTTTCTTT
TRBV10-3	TRBJ2-7	15	NA	few	CAISDMRGATYEQYF	TGTGCCATCAGTGACATGAGGGGAGCTACTTACGAGCAGTACTTC
TRBV12-3/TRBV12-4	TRBJ2-1	14	NA	many	CASSLGRQYNEQFF	TGTGCCAGCAGTTTAGGGAGGCAGTACAATGAGCAGTTCTTC
TRBV5-1	TRBJ2-2	18	TRBD1	NA	CASSLEPGTGSNTGELFF	TGCGCCAGCAGCTTGGAACCCGGGACAGGGTCCAACACCGGGGAGCTGTTTTTT
TRBV6-6	TRBJ1-4	15	NA	few	CASSPLMAGVAKLFF	TGTGCCAGCAGCCCCCTAATGGCAGGGGTTGCGAAACTGTTTTTT
TRBV29-1	TRBJ2-7	13	TRBD2	many	CSAGGLAGYEQYF	TGCAGCGCCGGGGGACTAGCGGGATACGAGCAGTACTTC
TRBV12-3/TRBV12-4	TRBJ1-4	15	NA	NA	CASSLDLGANEKLFF	TGTGCCAGCAGTTTAGATTTGGGGGCTAATGAAAAACTGTTTTTT
TRBV3-1	TRBJ2-7	15	NA	many	CASSRWPGQRHEQYF	TGTGCCAGCAGCCGATGGCCGGGACAACGCCACGAGCAGTACTTC
TRBV19	TRBJ2-2	12	NA	NA	CASSDQTGELFF	TGTGCCAGTAGCGATCAGACCGGGGAGCTGTTTTTT
TRBV6-6	TRBJ1-5	14	NA	NA	CASSSMEFLQPQHF	TGTGCCAGCAGTTCTATGGAGTTTCTTCAGCCCCAGCATTTT
TRBV20-1	TRBJ1-1	12	NA	many	CSVDSMNTEAFF	TGCAGCGTGGACAGCATGAACACTGAAGCTTTCTTT
TRBV7-7	TRBJ1-1	15	NA	many	CASSSGAEMNTEAFF	TGTGCTAGCAGCTCAGGGGCAGAAATGAACACTGAAGCTTTCTTT
TRBV20-1	TRBJ2-5	12	NA	few	CSARTEVGAQYF	TGCAGTGCTCGGACTGAAGTCGGGGCCCAGTACTTC
TRBV7-2	TRBJ2-2	18	NA	many	CASSLGRPVAENTGELFF	TGTGCCAGCAGCTTAGGTCGGCCGGTTGCGGAAAACACCGGGGAGCTGTTTTTT
TRBV6-5	TRBJ2-5	17	NA	many	CASTRGGEPRISKVQYF	TGTGCCAGCACCAGAGGGGGAGAACCTCGAATCTCGAAGGTCCAGTACTTC
TRBV5-5	TRBJ2-5	15	TRBD2	many	CASSLGAGVQETQYF	TGTGCCAGCAGCTTGGGAGCGGGGGTCCAAGAGACCCAGTACTTC
TRBV11-2	TRBJ2-2	16	TRBD2	NA	CASSLHLAGSAGELFF	TGTGCCAGCAGCTTACACCTAGCGGGGTCGGCCGGGGAGCTGTTTTTT
TRBV4-2	TRBJ1-3	16	NA	NA	CASSQVGRWSGNTIYF	TGTGCCAGCAGCCAAGTGGGAAGGTGGTCTGGAAACACCATATATTTT
TRBV19	TRBJ2-7	13	NA	many	CASSIQGSYEQYF	TGTGCCAGTAGTATACAGGGTTCCTACGAGCAGTACTTC
TRBV29-1	TRBJ2-7	11	NA	many	CSVEVSYEQYF	TGCAGCGTTGAAGTCAGCTACGAGCAGTACTTC